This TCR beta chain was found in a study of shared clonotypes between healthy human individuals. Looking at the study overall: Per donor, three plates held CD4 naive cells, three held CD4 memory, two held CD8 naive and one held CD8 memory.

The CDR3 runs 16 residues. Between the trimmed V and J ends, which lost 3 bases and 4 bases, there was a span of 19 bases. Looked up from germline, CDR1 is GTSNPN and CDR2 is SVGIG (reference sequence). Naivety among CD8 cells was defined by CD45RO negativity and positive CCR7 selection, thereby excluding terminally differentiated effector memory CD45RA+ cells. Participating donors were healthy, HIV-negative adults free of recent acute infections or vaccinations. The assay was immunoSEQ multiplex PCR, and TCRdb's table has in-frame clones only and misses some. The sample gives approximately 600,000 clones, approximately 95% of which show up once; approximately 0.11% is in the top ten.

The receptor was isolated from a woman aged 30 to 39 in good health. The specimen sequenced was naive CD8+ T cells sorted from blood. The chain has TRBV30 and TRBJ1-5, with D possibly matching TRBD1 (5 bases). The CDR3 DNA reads TGTGCCTGGAGCGGCCAGGGTAATAGTGCTAATCAGCCCCAGCATTTT. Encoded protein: CAWSGQGNSANQPQHF.